This TCR beta chain was observed in a study of blood T cell repertoires in COVID-19. This clone turned up a few times. The J segment lost 5 bases and the V segment lost 7 bases, leaving 11 bases of the junction unmatched. Germline CDR1 reads MNHEY; CDR2 reads SVGAGI. This CDR3 has 15 residues. The table came from immunoSEQ multiplex PCR; TCRdb's copy has only in-frame clones and leaves some out. The table records 350,000 to 450,000 clones, more than 75% of them present only once. The specimen was PBMCs or T cells enriched from blood (not recorded which). The chain is built from TRBV6-5 and TRBJ2-3; TRBD2 aligns across 8 bases. The sequence derives from a middle-aged man in a cohort exposed to, infected with or recovered from COVID-19 (not recorded which). The CDR3 sequence: CASTPAAGVIDTQYF. Here the CDR3 DNA reads TGTGCCAGCACCCCGGCAGCGGGAGTGATAGATACGCAGTATTTT.